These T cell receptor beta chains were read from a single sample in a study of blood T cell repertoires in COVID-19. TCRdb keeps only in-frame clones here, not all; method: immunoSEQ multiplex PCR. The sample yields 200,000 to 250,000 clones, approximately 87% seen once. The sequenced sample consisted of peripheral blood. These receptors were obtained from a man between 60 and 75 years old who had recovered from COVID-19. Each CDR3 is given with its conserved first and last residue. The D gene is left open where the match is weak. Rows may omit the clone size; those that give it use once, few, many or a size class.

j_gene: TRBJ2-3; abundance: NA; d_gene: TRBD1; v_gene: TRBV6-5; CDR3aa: CASRDSGTDTQYF; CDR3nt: TGTGCCAGCCGGGACAGTGGTACAGATACGCAGTATTTT
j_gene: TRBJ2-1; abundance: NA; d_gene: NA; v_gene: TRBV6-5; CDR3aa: CASSSAGRGNEQFF; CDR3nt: TGTGCCAGCAGTTCCGCGGGAAGGGGCAATGAGCAGTTCTTC
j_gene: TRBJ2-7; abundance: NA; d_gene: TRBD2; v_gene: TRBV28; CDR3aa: CASSLSTSGRDEQYF; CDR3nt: TGTGCCAGCAGCCTATCTACTAGCGGGAGAGACGAGCAGTACTTC
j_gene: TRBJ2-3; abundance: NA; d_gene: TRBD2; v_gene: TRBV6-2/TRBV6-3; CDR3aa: CASSLISGDPSSDTQYF; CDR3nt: TGTGCCAGCAGTTTGATTAGCGGGGACCCATCATCGGATACGCAGTATTTT
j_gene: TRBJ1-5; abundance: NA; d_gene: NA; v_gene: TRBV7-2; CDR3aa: CASSLTGSHQPQHF; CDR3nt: TGTGCCAGCAGCTTAACAGGGTCACATCAGCCCCAGCATTTT
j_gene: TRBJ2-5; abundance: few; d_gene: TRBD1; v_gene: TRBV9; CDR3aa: CASRQTGQGVETQYF; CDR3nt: TGTGCCAGCAGGCAGACGGGACAGGGGGTTGAGACCCAGTACTTC
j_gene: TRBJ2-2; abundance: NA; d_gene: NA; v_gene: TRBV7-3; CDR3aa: CASSLRPVVTGELFF; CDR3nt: TGTGCCAGCAGCTTAAGGCCAGTGGTAACCGGGGAGCTGTTTTTT
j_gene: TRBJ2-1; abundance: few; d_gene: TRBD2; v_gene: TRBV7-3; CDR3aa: CASSPGTSGRLSYNEQFF; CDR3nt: TGTGCCAGCAGCCCGGGGACTAGCGGGAGACTCTCCTACAATGAGCAGTTCTTC
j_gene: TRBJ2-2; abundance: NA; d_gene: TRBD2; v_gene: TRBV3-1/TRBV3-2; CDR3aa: CASSQSPSGGLLSPPFGELFF; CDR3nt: TGTGCCAGCAGCCAATCCCCTAGCGGGGGACTCTTATCCCCACCGTTCGGGGAGCTGTTTTTT
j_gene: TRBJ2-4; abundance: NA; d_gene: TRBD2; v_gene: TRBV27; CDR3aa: CASSPSGSGGIQYF; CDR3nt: TGTGCCAGCAGTCCCAGCGGGAGTGGAGGCATTCAGTACTTC
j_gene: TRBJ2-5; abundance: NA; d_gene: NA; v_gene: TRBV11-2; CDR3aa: CASSLGQEETQYF; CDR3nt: TGTGCCAGCAGCTTGGGACAAGAAGAGACCCAGTACTTC
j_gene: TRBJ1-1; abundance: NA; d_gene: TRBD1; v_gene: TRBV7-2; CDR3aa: CASSLGQGLTEAFF; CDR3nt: TGTGCCAGCAGCTTAGGACAGGGTCTCACTGAAGCTTTCTTT
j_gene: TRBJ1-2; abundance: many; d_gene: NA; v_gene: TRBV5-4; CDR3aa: CASSLDRAGYGYTF; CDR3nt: TGTGCCAGCAGCTTGGACCGGGCGGGGTATGGCTACACCTTC
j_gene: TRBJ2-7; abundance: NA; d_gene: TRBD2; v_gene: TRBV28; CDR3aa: CASSLGGLAGQEQYF; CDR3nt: TGTGCCAGCAGTTTAGGAGGACTAGCGGGCCAAGAGCAGTACTTC
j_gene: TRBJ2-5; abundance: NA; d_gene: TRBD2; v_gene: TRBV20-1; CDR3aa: CSASKDLAGGIFQETQYF; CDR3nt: TGCAGTGCTAGTAAGGATCTAGCGGGGGGTATCTTCCAAGAGACCCAGTACTTC
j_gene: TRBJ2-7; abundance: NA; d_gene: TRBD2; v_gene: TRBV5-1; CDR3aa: CASSTLAGESEQYF; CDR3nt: TGCGCCAGCAGCACCCTAGCGGGAGAAAGCGAGCAGTACTTC
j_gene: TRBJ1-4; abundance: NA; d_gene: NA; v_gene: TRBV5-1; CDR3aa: CASSPARGNEKLFF; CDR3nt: TGCGCCAGCAGCCCCGCCAGGGGTAATGAAAAACTGTTTTTT
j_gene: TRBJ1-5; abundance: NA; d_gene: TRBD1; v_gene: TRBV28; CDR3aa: CASRLGEEQGRYNQPQHF; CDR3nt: TGTGCCAGCAGGTTGGGGGAGGAACAGGGGAGATACAATCAGCCCCAGCATTTT
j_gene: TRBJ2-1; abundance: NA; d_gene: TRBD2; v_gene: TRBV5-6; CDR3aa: CASSLAGGAGAYNEQFF; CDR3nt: TGTGCCAGCAGCTTGGCCGGCGGAGCGGGAGCCTACAATGAGCAGTTCTTC
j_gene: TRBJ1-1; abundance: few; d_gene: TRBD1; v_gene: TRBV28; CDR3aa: CASSPGGTNTEAFF; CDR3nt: TGTGCCAGCAGTCCAGGGGGGACGAACACTGAAGCTTTCTTT
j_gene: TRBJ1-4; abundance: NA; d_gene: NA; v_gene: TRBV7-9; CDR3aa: CASSLGHLEKLFF; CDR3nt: TGTGCCAGCAGCTTAGGACATTTAGAAAAACTGTTTTTT